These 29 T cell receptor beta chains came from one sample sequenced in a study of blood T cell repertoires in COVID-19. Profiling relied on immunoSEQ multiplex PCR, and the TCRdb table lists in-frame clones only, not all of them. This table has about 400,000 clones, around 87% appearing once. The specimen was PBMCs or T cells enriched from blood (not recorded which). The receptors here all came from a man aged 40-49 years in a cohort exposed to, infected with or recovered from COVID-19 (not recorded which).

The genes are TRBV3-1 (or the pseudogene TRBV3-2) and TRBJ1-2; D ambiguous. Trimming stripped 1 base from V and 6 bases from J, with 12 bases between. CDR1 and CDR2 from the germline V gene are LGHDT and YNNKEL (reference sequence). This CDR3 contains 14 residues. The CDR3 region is CASSQGFQAHGYTF. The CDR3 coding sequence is TGTGCCAGCAGCCAAGGTTTCCAGGCTCATGGCTACACCTTC.

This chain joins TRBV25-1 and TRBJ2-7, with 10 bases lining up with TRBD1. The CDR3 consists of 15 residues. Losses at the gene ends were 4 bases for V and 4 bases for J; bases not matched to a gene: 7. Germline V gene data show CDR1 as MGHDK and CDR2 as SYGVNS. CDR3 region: CASSGRGQGMYEQYF. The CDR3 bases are TGTGCCAGCAGTGGCCGGGGACAGGGGATGTACGAGCAGTACTTC.

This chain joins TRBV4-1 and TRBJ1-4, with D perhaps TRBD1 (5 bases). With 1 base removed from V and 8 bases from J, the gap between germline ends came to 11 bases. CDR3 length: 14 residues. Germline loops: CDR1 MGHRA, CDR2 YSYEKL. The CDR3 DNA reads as TGCGCCAGCAGCCAAGTGGGGGGGAAGGAAAAACTGTTTTTT. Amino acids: CASSQVGGKEKLFF.

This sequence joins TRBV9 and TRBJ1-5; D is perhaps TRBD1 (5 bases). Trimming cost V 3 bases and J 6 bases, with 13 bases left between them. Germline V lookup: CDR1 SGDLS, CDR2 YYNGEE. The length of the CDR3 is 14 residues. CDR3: CASSGDPGGQPQHF. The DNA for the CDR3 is TGTGCCAGCAGCGGTGACCCGGGGGGTCAGCCCCAGCATTTT.

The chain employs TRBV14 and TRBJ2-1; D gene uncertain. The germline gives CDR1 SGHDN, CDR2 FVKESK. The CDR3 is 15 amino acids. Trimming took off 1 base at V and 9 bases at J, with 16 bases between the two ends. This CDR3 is CASSQVELKTGEQFF. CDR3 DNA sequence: TGTGCCAGCAGCCAAGTAGAGTTAAAAACGGGTGAGCAGTTCTTC.

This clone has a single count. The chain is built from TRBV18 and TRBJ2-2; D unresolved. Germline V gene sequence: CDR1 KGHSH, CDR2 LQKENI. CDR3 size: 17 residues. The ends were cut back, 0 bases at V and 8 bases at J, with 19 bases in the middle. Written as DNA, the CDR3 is TGTGCCAGCTCACCACCGTCCAGTCCTGCCGTGAAGGGGGAGCTGTTTTTT. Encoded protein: CASSPPSSPAVKGELFF.

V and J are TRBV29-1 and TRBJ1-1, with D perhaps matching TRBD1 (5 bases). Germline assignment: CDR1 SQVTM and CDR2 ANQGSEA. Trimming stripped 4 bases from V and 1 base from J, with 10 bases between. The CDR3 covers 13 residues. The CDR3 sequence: CSVATDRNTEAFF. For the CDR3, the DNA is TGCAGCGTTGCGACAGATCGGAACACTGAAGCTTTCTTT.

CDR3 nucleotide sequence: TGTGCCAGTAGTAGCCCCGACAGTTCTTCCCCTGAAGCTTTCTTT. It encodes CASSSPDSSSPEAFF. The chain has TRBV19 and TRBJ1-1, with D maybe TRBD1 (5 bases). V lost 4 bases and J lost 6, with 18 bases in between. Germline V lookup: CDR1 LNHDA, CDR2 SQIVND (reference sequence). This CDR3 is 15 amino acids long.

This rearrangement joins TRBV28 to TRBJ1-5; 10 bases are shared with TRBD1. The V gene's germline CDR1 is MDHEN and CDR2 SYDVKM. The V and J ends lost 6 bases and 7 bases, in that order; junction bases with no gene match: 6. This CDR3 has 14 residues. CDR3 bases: TGTGCCAGCAGGATAGGACAGGGGGGCCAGCCCCAGCATTTT. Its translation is CASRIGQGGQPQHF.

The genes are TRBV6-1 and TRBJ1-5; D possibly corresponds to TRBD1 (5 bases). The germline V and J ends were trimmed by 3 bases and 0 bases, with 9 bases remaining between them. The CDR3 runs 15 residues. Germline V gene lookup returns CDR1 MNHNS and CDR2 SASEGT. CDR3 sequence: CASSDQGSSNQPQHF. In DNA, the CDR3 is TGTGCCAGCAGTGACCAGGGATCTAGCAATCAGCCCCAGCATTTT.

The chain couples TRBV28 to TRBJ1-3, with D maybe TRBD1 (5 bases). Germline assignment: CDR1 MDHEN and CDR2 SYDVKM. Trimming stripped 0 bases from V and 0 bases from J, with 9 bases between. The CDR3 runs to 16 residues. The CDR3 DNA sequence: TGTGCCAGCAGTTTATGGGGGGGATCCTCTGGAAACACCATATATTTT. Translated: CASSLWGGSSGNTIYF.

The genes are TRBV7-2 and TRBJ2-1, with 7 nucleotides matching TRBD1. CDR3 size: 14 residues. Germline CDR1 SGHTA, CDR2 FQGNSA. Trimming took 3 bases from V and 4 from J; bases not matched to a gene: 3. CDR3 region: CASSLDRQYNEQFF. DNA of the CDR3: TGTGCCAGCAGCTTGGACAGGCAGTACAATGAGCAGTTCTTC.

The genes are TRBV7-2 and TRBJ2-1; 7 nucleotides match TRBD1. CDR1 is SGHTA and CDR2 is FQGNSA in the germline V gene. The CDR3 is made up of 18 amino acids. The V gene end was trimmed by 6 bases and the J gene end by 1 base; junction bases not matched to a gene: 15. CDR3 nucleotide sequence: TGTGCCAGCAGATCAGGGGGTAGCGAGCTTGATTCCTACAATGAGCAGTTCTTC. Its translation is CASRSGGSELDSYNEQFF.

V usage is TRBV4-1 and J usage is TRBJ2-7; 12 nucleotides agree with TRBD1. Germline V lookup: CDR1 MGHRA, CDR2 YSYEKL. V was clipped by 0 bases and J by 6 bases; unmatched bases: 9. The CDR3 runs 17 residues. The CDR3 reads CASSQEDVGTGGFEQYF. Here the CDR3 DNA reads TGCGCCAGCAGCCAAGAGGATGTCGGGACAGGGGGCTTCGAGCAGTACTTC.

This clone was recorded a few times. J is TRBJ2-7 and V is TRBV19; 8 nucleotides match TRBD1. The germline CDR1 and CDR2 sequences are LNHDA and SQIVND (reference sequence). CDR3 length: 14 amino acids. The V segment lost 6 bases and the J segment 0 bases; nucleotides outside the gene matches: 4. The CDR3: CASRGTGSSYEQYF. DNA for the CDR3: TGTGCCAGTAGGGGGACAGGAAGCTCCTACGAGCAGTACTTC.

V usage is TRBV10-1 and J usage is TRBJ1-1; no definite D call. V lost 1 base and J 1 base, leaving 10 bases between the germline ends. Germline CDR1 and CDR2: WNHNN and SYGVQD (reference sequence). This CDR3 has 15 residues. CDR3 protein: CASSEFREKNTEAFF. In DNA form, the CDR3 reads TGCGCCAGCAGTGAGTTTAGGGAGAAGAACACTGAAGCTTTCTTT.

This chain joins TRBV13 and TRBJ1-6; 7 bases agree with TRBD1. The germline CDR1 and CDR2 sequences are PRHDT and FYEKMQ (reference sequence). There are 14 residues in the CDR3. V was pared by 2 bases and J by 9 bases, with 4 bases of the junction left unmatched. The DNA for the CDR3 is TGTGCCAGCAGCTTAAGACAGGGAGGTTCACCCCTCCACTTT. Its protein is CASSLRQGGSPLHF.

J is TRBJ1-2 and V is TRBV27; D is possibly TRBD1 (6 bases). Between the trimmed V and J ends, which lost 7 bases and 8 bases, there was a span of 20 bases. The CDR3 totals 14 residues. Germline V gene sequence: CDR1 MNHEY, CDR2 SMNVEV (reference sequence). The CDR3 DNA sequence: TGTGCCAGCAACCCCGGCCGGGGGGCTAGGGGCTACACCTTC. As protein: CASNPGRGARGYTF.

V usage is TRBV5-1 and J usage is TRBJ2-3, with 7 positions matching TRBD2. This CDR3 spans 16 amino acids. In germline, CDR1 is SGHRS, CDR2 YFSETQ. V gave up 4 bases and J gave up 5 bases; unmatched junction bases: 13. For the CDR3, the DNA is TGCGCCAGCAGCCCCCGGGCCGCGGGAGCAATAGATACGCAGTATTTT. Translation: CASSPRAAGAIDTQYF.

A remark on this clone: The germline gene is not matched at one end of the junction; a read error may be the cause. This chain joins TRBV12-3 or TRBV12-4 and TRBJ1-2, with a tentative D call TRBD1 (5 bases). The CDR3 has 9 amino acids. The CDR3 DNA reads TGTGCCAGCAGTAGAACAGGACCCTTC. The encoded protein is CASSRTGPF.

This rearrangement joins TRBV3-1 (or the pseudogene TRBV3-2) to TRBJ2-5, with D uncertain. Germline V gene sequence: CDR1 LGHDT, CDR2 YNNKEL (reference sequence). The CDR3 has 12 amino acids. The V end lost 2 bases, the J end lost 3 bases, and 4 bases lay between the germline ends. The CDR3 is CASSQLKETQYF. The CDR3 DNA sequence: TGTGCCAGCAGCCAATTAAAAGAGACCCAGTACTTC.

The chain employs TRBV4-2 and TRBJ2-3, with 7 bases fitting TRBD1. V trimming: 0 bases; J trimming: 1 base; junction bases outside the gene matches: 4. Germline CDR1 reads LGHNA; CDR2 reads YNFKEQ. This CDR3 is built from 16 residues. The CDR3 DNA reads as TGTGCCAGCAGCCAAGAAGGGGGCAGGGGCACAGATACGCAGTATTTT. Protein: CASSQEGGRGTDTQYF.

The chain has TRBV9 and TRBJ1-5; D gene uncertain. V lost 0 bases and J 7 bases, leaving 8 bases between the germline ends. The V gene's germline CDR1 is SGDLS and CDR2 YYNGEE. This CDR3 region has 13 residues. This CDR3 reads CASSVGIYQPQHF. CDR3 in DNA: TGTGCCAGCAGCGTAGGCATCTACCAGCCCCAGCATTTT.

The CDR3 bases are TGTGCCAGCAGTGAACTAGCGGGAGGGACCGGGGAGCTGTTTTTT. Translating gives CASSELAGGTGELFF. The rearrangement links TRBV2 to TRBJ2-2; 12 bases map to TRBD2. Germline V gene data show CDR1 as SNHLY and CDR2 as FYNNEI. This CDR3 is 15 amino acids long. The V segment lost 2 bases and the J segment 5 bases; nucleotides outside the gene matches: 0.

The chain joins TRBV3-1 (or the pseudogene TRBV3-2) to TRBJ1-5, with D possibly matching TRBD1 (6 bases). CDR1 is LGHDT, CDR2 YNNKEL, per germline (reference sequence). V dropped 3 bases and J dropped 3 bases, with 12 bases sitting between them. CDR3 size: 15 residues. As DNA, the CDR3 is TGTGCCAGCAGCCAGAACCGGGACAACAATCAGCCCCAGCATTTT. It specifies CASSQNRDNNQPQHF.

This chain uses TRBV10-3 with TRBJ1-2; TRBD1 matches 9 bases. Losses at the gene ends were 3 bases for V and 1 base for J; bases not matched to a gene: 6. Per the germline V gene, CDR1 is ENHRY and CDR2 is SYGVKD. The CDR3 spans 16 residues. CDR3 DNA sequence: TGTGCCATCAGTGAACCTCCGGGACAGGGTAACTATGGCTACACCTTC. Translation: CAISEPPGQGNYGYTF.

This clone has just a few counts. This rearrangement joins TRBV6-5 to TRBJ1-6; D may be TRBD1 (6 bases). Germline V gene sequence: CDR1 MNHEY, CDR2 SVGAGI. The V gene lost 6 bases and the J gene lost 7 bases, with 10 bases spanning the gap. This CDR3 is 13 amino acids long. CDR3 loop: CASRQGVNSPLHF. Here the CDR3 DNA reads TGTGCCAGCAGACAGGGAGTAAATTCACCCCTCCACTTT.

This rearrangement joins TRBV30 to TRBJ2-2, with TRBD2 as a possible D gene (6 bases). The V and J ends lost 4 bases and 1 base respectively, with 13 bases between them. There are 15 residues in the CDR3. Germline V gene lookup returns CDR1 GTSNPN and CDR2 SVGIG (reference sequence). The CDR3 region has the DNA TGTGCCTGGACCCCCCCTAGCGAGAACACCGGGGAGCTGTTTTTT. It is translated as CAWTPPSENTGELFF.

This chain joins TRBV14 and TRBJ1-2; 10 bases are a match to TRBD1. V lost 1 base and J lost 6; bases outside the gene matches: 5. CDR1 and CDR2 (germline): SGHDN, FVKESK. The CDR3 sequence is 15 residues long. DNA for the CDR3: TGTGCCAGCAGCCAAGTATCGGGACAGGGGAATGGCTACACCTTC. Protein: CASSQVSGQGNGYTF. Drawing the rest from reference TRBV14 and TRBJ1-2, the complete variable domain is EAGVTQFPSHSVIEKGQTVTLRCDPISGHDNLYWYRRVMGKEIKFLLHFVKESKQDESGMPNNRFLAERTGGTYSTLKVQPAELEDSGVYFCASSQVSGQGNGYTFGSGTRLTVV.